The T cell receptor (beta chain) described here comes from a study of identical twins. Carrying unique molecular identifiers, the cDNA also gained a universal primer site through template switching. TCRdb used MiXCR to reprocess the 5' RACE reads, holding one entry per CDR3 protein. The repertoire consists of approximately 700,000 distinct CDR3 sequences, with 15% to 20% occurring once and the leading ten covering about an eighth. This clonotype showed up just a few times. These data are also associated with another study on T cells expressing NK-cell markers. As that report states: Each TCR beta repertoire originated in sorted T cells that were CD3+CD56+NKG2C+, CD3+CD56+NKG2C- or CD3+CD56-NKG2C+. Seropositivity for HCMV was found in seven of the eight sequenced donors, with one seronegative.

Material for sequencing was PBMCs. The clonotype originates from a woman between 18 and 29 years old in good health.

CDR3 sequence reads: CASSFVTTYEQYF. CDR3 nucleotide sequence: TGTGCCAGCAGCTTTGTCACGACCTACGAGCAGTACTTC. The chain is built from TRBV5-5 and TRBJ2-7; no clear D. The germline V and J ends were trimmed by 2 bases and 2 bases, with 8 bases remaining between them. This CDR3 contains 13 residues. CDR1 and CDR2 (germline): SGHKS, YYEKEE (reference sequence). Looking up the rest from reference TRBV5-5 and TRBJ2-7 gives the full variable domain: DAGVTQSPTHLIKTRGQQVTLRCSPISGHKSVSWYQQVLGQGPQFIFQYYEKEERGRGNFPDRFSARQFPNYSSELNVNALLLGDSALYLCASSFVTTYEQYFGPGTRLTVT.